This T cell receptor beta chain comes out of a study of immune characterization of retroperitoneal liposarcoma. This CDR3 comprises 13 residues. MiXCR was run by TCRdb on the PCR reads, yielding one entry per CDR3 protein. The table has some 11,000 distinct CDR3 sequences, approximately 26% seen once. This clonotype was counted only a few times. The rearrangement joins TRBV12-3 or TRBV12-4 to TRBJ2-5, with 8 bases aligning to TRBD1. The J call may be incorrect, as the DNA end agrees better with TRBJ2-1. Material: tumor tissue. This receptor was obtained from a male donor with retroperitoneal liposarcoma. CDR3 amino acids: CASTHVDRVEQFF. Written as DNA, the CDR3 is TGTGCCAGCACTCACGTGGACAGGGTCGAGCAGTTCTTC.